This T cell receptor (beta chain) was profiled in a study of chemoradiotherapy in HPV16-positive cancers. Profiling relied on immunoSEQ multiplex PCR, and the TCRdb table lists in-frame clones only, not all of them. The profile covers around 12,000 clones, with 81% appearing a single time and 0.8% to 1.1% taken by the ten largest. J gave up 3 bases and V 5 bases, and 10 bases lay outside the gene matches. The CDR3 has 16 residues. Germline loops: CDR1 SGHAT, CDR2 FQDESV (reference sequence). The V and J genes are TRBV11-1 and TRBJ2-1; the match to TRBD1 covers 7 bases. Sampling took place from a patient who underwent chemoradiotherapy. This sequence was found in a human donor with HPV-associated anogenital cancer. CDR3 region: CASSPQGLPSYNEQFF. CDR3 coding DNA: TGTGCCAGCAGCCCACAGGGGCTACCAAGCTACAATGAGCAGTTCTTC.